These 12 T cell receptor beta chains were sequenced from one sample in a study of low-dose radiotherapy and immunotherapy resistance in tumors. cDNA synthesis used a TRAV/TRBV-specific primer set for both chains. The TCRs were subjected to amplification over approximately 19 PCR cycles employing a constant-region primer in conjunction with a V-primer adapter. TCRdb ran MiXCR on the reads and lists one entry per CDR3 protein. The repertoire holds more than 15,000 distinct CDR3 sequences, with around two thirds as singletons. The receptors derive from a human donor with advanced metastatic prostate, ovarian, gallbladder or colorectal cancer (not recorded which). This table probably holds off-target reads from a library built for another chain.

This sequence joins TRBV6-1 and TRBJ1-5; no clear D. Germline lookup yields CDR1 MNHNS and CDR2 SASEGT. V was clipped by 2 bases and J by 1 base, with 9 bases between them. CDR3 size: 15 residues. The CDR3 is CASSEQVGSNQPQHF. CDR3 DNA: TGTGCCAGCAGTGAACAGGTTGGGAGCAATCAGCCCCAGCATTTT.

This clonotype was counted a few times. The chain couples TRBV10-2 to TRBJ2-7; no reliable D call. Germline V gene data show CDR1 as WSHSY and CDR2 as SAAADI. The CDR3 runs 15 residues. Trimming pared 4 bases from V and 3 bases from J, leaving 16 bases between. DNA of the CDR3: TGCGCCAGCAGTGGGGTTCAGAACATAGACTACGAGCAGTACTTC. This translates into CASSGVQNIDYEQYF.

The chain recombines TRBV20-1 with TRBJ2-7; D call uncertain. Trimming removed 1 base at V and 0 bases at J, with 22 bases between. Per germline, CDR1 DFQATT and CDR2 SNEGSKA (reference sequence). This CDR3 region has 18 residues. The CDR3 DNA follows: TGCAGTGCTAGAGCCCAGAGTCGCGCGCAACTTTACTCCTACGAGCAGTACTTC. Protein: CSARAQSRAQLYSYEQYF.

The chain is built from TRBV28 and TRBJ2-3; TRBD2 is a possible D gene (6 bases). The CDR3 contains 15 residues. The V end was cut by 4 bases, the J end by 2 bases, with 13 bases between. CDR1 and CDR2 (germline): MDHEN, SYDVKM. DNA of the CDR3: TGTGCCAGCAGTTCCATAGCGGCAGCCACAGATACGCAGTATTTT. Its protein is CASSSIAAATDTQYF.

This clonotype was detected a few times. The chain carries TRBV6-5 and TRBJ2-3; TRBD1 matches at 10 bases. V shed 2 bases, J shed 3 bases, and the junction held 5 bases outside the gene matches. Germline V gene sequence: CDR1 MNHEY, CDR2 SVGAGI. The CDR3 contains 16 residues. This CDR3 is CASSYPGQGGTDTQYF. The CDR3 DNA sequence: TGTGCCAGCAGTTACCCAGGACAGGGGGGAACAGATACGCAGTATTTT.

This chain connects TRBV6-5 to TRBJ2-7; 7 bases map to TRBD1. This CDR3 is 14 amino acids long. Per germline, CDR1 MNHEY and CDR2 SVGAGI. Losses at the gene ends were 3 bases for V and 4 bases for J; bases not matched to a gene: 6. The CDR3 sequence is CASSYRGQTYEQYF. The CDR3 nucleotides read TGTGCCAGCAGTTATCGGGGACAGACTTACGAGCAGTACTTC.

The chain employs TRBV11-1 and TRBJ2-1; D is unclear. Germline V CDR1 and CDR2: SGHAT, FQDESV (reference sequence). The CDR3 has 13 residues. Trimming stripped 1 base from V and 12 bases from J, with 13 bases between. CDR3 bases: TGTGCCAGCAGCTTAGGGGGTATATCGGGGCAGTTCTTC. Translated: CASSLGGISGQFF.

This sequence joins TRBV3-1 and TRBJ2-5, with D unclear. Between the trimmed V and J ends, which lost 2 bases and 5 bases, there was a span of 3 bases. Germline V lookup: CDR1 LGHDT, CDR2 YNNKEL (reference sequence). This CDR3 spans 11 amino acids. The CDR3 region is CASSQSETQYF. The CDR3 nucleotides are TGTGCCAGCAGCCAAAGTGAGACCCAGTACTTC.

The chain couples TRBV7-8 to TRBJ2-5; D possibly corresponds to TRBD2 (6 bases). The CDR3 extends over 15 amino acids. The germline V gene encodes CDR1 SGHVS and CDR2 FQNEAQ. Trimming took 3 bases from V and 0 from J, leaving 11 bases between them. The CDR3 here is CASSFSWGDQETQYF. The CDR3 DNA is TGTGCCAGCAGCTTTTCCTGGGGGGACCAAGAGACCCAGTACTTC.

The chain employs TRBV20-1 and TRBJ2-1, with 9 bases that match TRBD1. This CDR3 is built from 11 residues. Germline V gene lookup returns CDR1 DFQATT and CDR2 SNEGSKA (reference sequence). V was clipped by 6 bases and J by 14 bases; unmatched bases: 8. The DNA for the CDR3 is TGCAGTGCCCGGCGGGACAGGGTGGAGTTCTTC. Protein: CSARRDRVEFF.

This clonotype has just a few counts. J is TRBJ1-1 and V is TRBV12-3 or TRBV12-4; D remains unclear. The V and J ends lost 4 bases and 0 bases respectively, with 12 bases between them. The CDR3 runs 15 residues. The CDR3 nucleotides read TGTGCCAGCAGTTACAGACGGGAGATGAACACTGAAGCTTTCTTT. Translation: CASSYRREMNTEAFF.

The chain has TRBV11-2 and TRBJ2-2; TRBD2 matches 8 bases. Losses at the gene ends were 1 base for V and 1 base for J; bases not matched to a gene: 5. This CDR3 comprises 17 residues. Germline-derived CDR1 and CDR2 are SGHAT and FQNNGV. The CDR3 nucleotides read TGTGCCAGCAGCTTAGGTCTAGCGGGTATGAACACCGGGGAGCTGTTTTTT. Its protein is CASSLGLAGMNTGELFF.